This is a list of T cell receptor beta chains from one sample in a study of molecular identifiers for immune sequencing clone quantification. TCRdb ran MiXCR on the PCR reads and lists one entry per CDR3 protein. Here the sample spans hundreds of thousands of distinct CDR3 sequences, 25% being singletons. The sample taken for sequencing was naive CD8+ T cells from blood, with Jurkat cell RNA spiked in. Every receptor here comes from a human donor in good health. Some libraries in this study had Jurkat cell RNA spiked in. The CDR3 runs from the conserved cysteine through the conserved F or W. Fields, in order: J gene, V gene, D gene, clone size, CDR3 protein, CDR3 DNA. A D gene is named only where the DNA matches it firmly. Expanded clones get a size class; other rows say once, few or many, or leave the size out.

J: TRBJ2-7; V: TRBV12-3/TRBV12-4; D: -; size: many; CDR3: CASSHGQISYEQYF; DNA: TGTGCCAGCAGCCACGGACAGATTTCCTACGAGCAGTACTTC
J: TRBJ2-5; V: TRBV7-6; D: TRBD2; size: -; CDR3: CASSLPAGGPPETQYF; DNA: TGTGCCAGCAGCCTACCAGCGGGGGGGCCACCAGAGACCCAGTACTTC
J: TRBJ2-3; V: TRBV20-1; D: TRBD2; size: few; CDR3: CSASSMAGGLGDTQYF; DNA: TGCAGTGCTAGTTCGATGGCGGGGGGGCTGGGAGATACGCAGTATTTT
J: TRBJ1-5; V: TRBV6-5; D: -; size: -; CDR3: CASSQNLGVGNQPKHF; DNA: TGTGCCAGCAGTCAAAATCTTGGGGTGGGCAATCAGCCCAAGCATTTT
J: TRBJ1-2; V: TRBV21-1; D: -; size: few; CDR3: CASSKALPQGGRAVGYTF; DNA: TGTGCCAGCAGCAAAGCGCTTCCTCAGGGGGGCAGGGCTGTTGGCTACACCTTC
J: TRBJ1-5; V: TRBV28; D: -; size: many; CDR3: CASNLNRDNPGTSWDQPQHF; DNA: TGTGCCAGCAATTTGAATAGAGATAACCCAGGGACTTCTTGGGATCAGCCCCAGCATTTT
J: TRBJ2-7; V: TRBV2; D: -; size: -; CDR3: CASSQISVQGTYEQYF; DNA: TGTGCCAGCAGTCAAATAAGCGTGCAAGGCACCTACGAGCAGTACTTC
J: TRBJ2-7; V: TRBV11-2; D: TRBD1; size: few; CDR3: CASSLEDRGWGEQYF; DNA: TGTGCCAGCAGCTTGGAAGACAGGGGCTGGGGCGAGCAGTACTTC
J: TRBJ2-7; V: TRBV7-2; D: -; size: many; CDR3: CASSFAQPYEQYF; DNA: TGTGCCAGCAGCTTTGCCCAGCCCTACGAGCAGTACTTC
J: TRBJ1-6; V: TRBV6-5; D: -; size: few; CDR3: CASTQGGYNSPLHF; DNA: TGTGCCAGCACGCAGGGAGGGTATAATTCACCCCTCCACTTT
J: TRBJ2-1; V: TRBV28; D: TRBD2; size: few; CDR3: CASRSPGTSDYNEQFF; DNA: TGTGCCAGCAGGTCTCCCGGGACTAGCGACTACAATGAGCAGTTCTTC
J: TRBJ1-3; V: TRBV7-9; D: TRBD1; size: many; CDR3: CASSLPLRWDSSGNTIYF; DNA: TGTGCCAGCAGCTTACCGTTACGATGGGACAGCTCTGGAAACACCATATATTTT
J: TRBJ1-4; V: TRBV15; D: -; size: few; CDR3: CATSMRGVSDEKLFF; DNA: TGTGCCACCAGCATGAGGGGAGTTTCGGATGAAAAACTGTTTTTT
J: TRBJ2-2; V: TRBV4-1; D: TRBD2; size: -; CDR3: CASRQPSGSYTGELFF; DNA: TGCGCCAGCAGGCAACCCAGCGGGAGCTACACCGGGGAGCTGTTTTTT
J: TRBJ2-7; V: TRBV12-5; D: -; size: many; CDR3: CASGPHGYEQYF; DNA: TGTGCTAGTGGTCCTCATGGATACGAGCAGTACTTC
J: TRBJ2-7; V: TRBV29-1; D: TRBD1; size: many; CDR3: CSVTWDRNFYEQYF; DNA: TGCAGCGTCACATGGGACAGGAACTTCTACGAGCAGTACTTC
J: TRBJ2-7; V: TRBV20-1; D: TRBD1; size: many; CDR3: CSARDPPGQSYEQYF; DNA: TGCAGTGCTAGAGATCCCCCGGGACAGTCCTACGAGCAGTACTTC
J: TRBJ2-3; V: TRBV29-1; D: TRBD2; size: many; CDR3: CSARLAVTTDTQYF; DNA: TGCAGCGCACGTCTAGCGGTAACCACAGATACGCAGTATTTT
J: TRBJ1-4; V: TRBV19; D: TRBD1; size: few; CDR3: CASHFGQGTTNEKLFF; DNA: TGTGCCAGCCATTTCGGACAGGGAACAACTAATGAAAAACTGTTTTTT
J: TRBJ2-3; V: TRBV6-5; D: -; size: many; CDR3: CASVGGDTQYF; DNA: TGTGCCAGTGTTGGGGGAGATACGCAGTATTTT
J: TRBJ2-2; V: TRBV7-6; D: TRBD1; size: many; CDR3: CASSRRDRGETGELFF; DNA: TGTGCCAGCAGCCGAAGGGACAGGGGAGAGACCGGGGAGCTGTTTTTT
J: TRBJ2-7; V: TRBV20-1; D: TRBD1; size: many; CDR3: CSAREAQGSYEQYF; DNA: TGCAGTGCTAGAGAAGCACAGGGGAGCTACGAGCAGTACTTC
J: TRBJ2-1; V: TRBV7-2; D: TRBD2; size: -; CDR3: CASSFGGTDNEQFF; DNA: TGTGCCAGCAGCTTCGGGGGGACCGACAATGAGCAGTTCTTC
J: TRBJ1-5; V: TRBV5-3; D: -; size: -; CDR3: CASSLSHQPQHF; DNA: TGTGCCAGCAGCTTGTCCCATCAGCCCCAGCATTTT
J: TRBJ2-5; V: TRBV6-2/TRBV6-3; D: -; size: -; CDR3: CASSIDDWGSGDQEPQYF; DNA: TGTGCCAGCAGTATCGACGATTGGGGGTCGGGGGACCAAGAGCCCCAGTACTTC
J: TRBJ2-7; V: TRBV27; D: -; size: -; CDR3: CATGLRYEQYF; DNA: TGTGCCACGGGGTTACGGTACGAGCAGTACTTC
J: TRBJ2-7; V: TRBV19; D: -; size: few; CDR3: CASSVGSLEQYF; DNA: TGTGCCAGTAGTGTTGGCAGCCTCGAGCAGTACTTC
J: TRBJ2-7; V: TRBV13; D: -; size: -; CDR3: CASSSWGSSYEQYF; DNA: TGTGCCAGCAGCTCTTGGGGTAGCTCCTACGAGCAGTACTTC
J: TRBJ1-3; V: TRBV30; D: TRBD1; size: many; CDR3: CAWRQRDRGSSGNTIYF; DNA: TGTGCCTGGAGACAGAGGGACAGGGGAAGCTCTGGAAACACCATATATTTT
J: TRBJ2-5; V: TRBV6-5; D: TRBD2; size: -; CDR3: CASTGLAGTQETQYF; DNA: TGTGCCAGCACTGGACTAGCGGGTACCCAAGAGACCCAGTACTTC
J: TRBJ2-3; V: TRBV15; D: -; size: many; CDR3: CATSGDTLYLTDTQYF; DNA: TGTGCCACCAGCGGGGACACCCTTTATCTCACAGATACGCAGTATTTT
J: TRBJ2-2; V: TRBV29-1; D: -; size: many; CDR3: CSVLWGTGELFF; DNA: TGCAGCGTACTTTGGGGAACCGGGGAGCTGTTTTTT
J: TRBJ1-5; V: TRBV7-2; D: -; size: few; CDR3: CASSGWNGQPQHF; DNA: TGTGCCAGCAGCGGGTGGAACGGTCAGCCCCAGCATTTT
J: TRBJ2-3; V: TRBV7-2; D: TRBD2; size: many; CDR3: CASSLSLAGSSTDTQYF; DNA: TGTGCCAGCAGCTTATCGCTAGCGGGGTCTAGCACAGATACGCAGTATTTT
J: TRBJ2-3; V: TRBV11-3; D: TRBD1; size: -; CDR3: CASSLGGTGPDTQYF; DNA: TGTGCCAGCAGCTTAGGGGGGACAGGTCCAGATACGCAGTATTTT
J: TRBJ1-5; V: TRBV27; D: -; size: -; CDR3: CASSLSSGINQPQHF; DNA: TGTGCCAGCAGTTTATCGTCCGGTATCAATCAGCCCCAGCATTTT
J: TRBJ2-7; V: TRBV7-9; D: TRBD1; size: -; CDR3: CASSLGLGDRGYEQYF; DNA: TGTGCCAGCAGCTTAGGCTTAGGGGACAGGGGCTACGAGCAGTACTTC
J: TRBJ2-7; V: TRBV18; D: -; size: many; CDR3: CASSKGSLSSYEQYF; DNA: TGTGCCAGCTCGAAGGGCAGCCTGAGCTCCTACGAGCAGTACTTC
J: TRBJ2-4; V: TRBV12-3/TRBV12-4; D: -; size: many; CDR3: CASSLGGRAVQYF; DNA: TGTGCCAGCAGTTTAGGGGGCAGAGCTGTTCAGTACTTC
J: TRBJ1-4; V: TRBV7-3; D: -; size: -; CDR3: CASSLRGASPVLGKLFF; DNA: TGTGCCAGCAGCTTACGGGGGGCAAGTCCTGTTTTGGGAAAACTGTTTTTT
J: TRBJ1-1; V: TRBV19; D: -; size: many; CDR3: CASNLLAGVNGEAFF; DNA: TGTGCCAGTAATCTCCTAGCAGGGGTGAATGGTGAAGCTTTCTTT
J: TRBJ2-3; V: TRBV7-9; D: TRBD2; size: -; CDR3: CASSYGGGDTDTQYF; DNA: TGTGCCAGCAGCTATGGGGGGGGGGACACAGATACGCAGTATTTT
J: TRBJ2-1; V: TRBV28; D: -; size: -; CDR3: CAGTAGDTYNEQFF; DNA: TGTGCCGGCACCGCAGGGGACACCTACAATGAGCAGTTCTTT
J: TRBJ2-3; V: TRBV29-1; D: TRBD2; size: many; CDR3: CSVEDRDRGLAGGPTDTQYF; DNA: TGCAGCGTTGAAGACCGGGACAGGGGACTAGCGGGAGGGCCGACAGATACGCAGTATTTT
J: TRBJ1-1; V: TRBV28; D: -; size: many; CDR3: CASSFRPHTEAFF; DNA: TGTGCCAGCAGTTTCCGACCGCACACTGAAGCTTTCTTT
J: TRBJ2-1; V: TRBV19; D: TRBD2; size: -; CDR3: CASSPSGGRYNEQFF; DNA: TGTGCCAGTAGTCCCAGCGGGGGGCGGTACAATGAGCAGTTCTTC
J: TRBJ2-1; V: TRBV5-6; D: -; size: many; CDR3: CASSLVAGHREFYNEQFF; DNA: TGTGCCAGCAGCTTGGTGGCAGGGCATCGTGAATTTTACAATGAGCAGTTCTTC
J: TRBJ2-5; V: TRBV13; D: TRBD2; size: -; CDR3: CASSRTSVGRETQYF; DNA: TGTGCCAGCAGCCGGACTAGCGTTGGTAGGGAGACCCAGTACTTC
J: TRBJ1-3; V: TRBV30; D: -; size: -; CDR3: CAWSVRGFPGNTIYF; DNA: TGTGCCTGGAGTGTACGGGGATTTCCTGGAAACACCATATATTTT
J: TRBJ2-5; V: TRBV2; D: -; size: many; CDR3: CASYLDRTQETQYF; DNA: TGTGCCAGTTACCTTGACCGGACCCAAGAGACCCAGTACTTC
J: TRBJ1-2; V: TRBV24-1; D: TRBD1; size: few; CDR3: CATSDLRQGRVYGYTF; DNA: TGTGCCACCAGTGATTTGCGACAGGGAAGGGTCTATGGCTACACCTTC
J: TRBJ2-1; V: TRBV4-1; D: TRBD1; size: once; CDR3: CASSRDLGQGFSNEQFF; DNA: TGCGCCAGCAGCCGAGATTTAGGACAGGGGTTTAGCAATGAGCAGTTCTTC